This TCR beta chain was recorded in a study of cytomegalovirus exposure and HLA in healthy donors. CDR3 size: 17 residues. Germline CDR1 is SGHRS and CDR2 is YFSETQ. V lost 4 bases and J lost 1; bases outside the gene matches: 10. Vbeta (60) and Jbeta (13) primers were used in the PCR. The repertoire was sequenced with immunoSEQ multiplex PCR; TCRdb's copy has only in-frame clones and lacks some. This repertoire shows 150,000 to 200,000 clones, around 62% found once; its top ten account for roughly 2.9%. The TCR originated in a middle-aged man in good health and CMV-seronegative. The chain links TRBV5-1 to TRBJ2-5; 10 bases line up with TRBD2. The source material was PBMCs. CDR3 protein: CASSLDLSGGTQETQYF. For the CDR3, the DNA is TGCGCCAGCAGCCTGGACCTTAGCGGGGGGACCCAAGAGACCCAGTACTTC.